The rows below give T cell receptor beta chains drawn from one sample of a study of blood T cell repertoires in COVID-19. TCRdb's table, derived via immunoSEQ multiplex PCR, lists solely in-frame clones and lacks some. The sample consists of 250,000 to 300,000 clones, around nine tenths of them appearing once. Sequencing input: peripheral blood. These receptors all stem from a woman aged 65 to 85 with COVID-19, enrolled during active disease. Each CDR3 is given with its conserved first and last residue. The order of the fields is J gene, D gene, clone size, V gene, CDR3 protein, CDR3 DNA. A D gene is named only where the DNA matches it firmly. A clone size is listed for some rows: how often the clone was seen (once, few, many), or a class if it is expanded.

>TRBJ2-4|TRBD2|-|TRBV9
CASSPGTTLAKNIQYF
TGTGCCAGCAGCCCGGGGACTACCCTAGCCAAAAACATTCAGTACTTC
>TRBJ1-2|-|once|TRBV2
CASSEFARVTYGYTF
TGTGCCAGCAGTGAATTCGCCAGGGTAACCTATGGCTACACCTTC
>TRBJ2-2|-|-|TRBV2
CASRLSVTEQGLFF
TGTGCCAGCAGACTAAGCGTGACAGAACAGGGGCTGTTTTTT
>TRBJ1-1|-|few|TRBV28
CATRGATEAFF
TGTGCCACCCGGGGGGCCACTGAAGCTTTCTTT
>TRBJ1-3|-|-|TRBV19
CASSPRDYTIYF
TGTGCCAGTAGTCCCAGGGACTACACCATATATTTT
>TRBJ1-1|TRBD1|-|TRBV7-3
CASSSTGERTAFF
TGTGCCAGCAGCTCGACAGGGGAAAGGACCGCTTTCTTT
>TRBJ1-2|-|-|TRBV6-4
CASSQGAGYTF
TGTGCCAGCAGTCAAGGGGCTGGCTACACCTTC
>TRBJ2-7|-|-|TRBV5-4
CASSQFRDEQYF
TGTGCCAGCAGCCAGTTCCGGGATGAGCAGTACTTC
>TRBJ2-3|TRBD2|-|TRBV5-1
CASSPRGAADTQYF
TGCGCCAGCAGCCCGCGGGGGGCAGCAGATACGCAGTATTTT
>TRBJ1-2|-|few|TRBV21-1
CASSPLSTLTGGINYGYTF
TGTGCCAGCAGCCCTCTCTCTACTCTGACAGGGGGCATCAACTATGGCTACACCTTC
>TRBJ2-7|TRBD1|-|TRBV5-5
CASSQTWDSLRSYEQYF
TGTGCCAGCAGCCAAACCTGGGACAGCCTAAGATCCTACGAGCAGTACTTC
>TRBJ1-1|-|-|TRBV9
CASSVGLQGNTEAFF
TGTGCCAGCAGCGTAGGTCTTCAGGGGAACACTGAAGCTTTCTTT
>TRBJ2-7|TRBD1|-|TRBV18
CASSRGQGSYEQYF
TGTGCCAGCTCAAGGGGACAGGGCTCCTACGAGCAGTACTTC
>TRBJ1-2|-|few|TRBV15
CATSRDNTYGYTF
TGTGCCACCAGCAGAGATAACACCTATGGCTACACCTTC
>TRBJ1-6|TRBD1|-|TRBV6-6
CASSRSGQAGNSPLHF
TGTGCCAGCAGTCGGTCGGGACAGGCGGGTAATTCACCCCTCCACTTT
>TRBJ1-2|TRBD1|-|TRBV6-5
CASSITGTGGGGYTF
TGTGCCAGCAGTATTACCGGGACAGGGGGCGGTGGCTACACCTTC
>TRBJ2-7|TRBD2|-|TRBV3-1/TRBV3-2
CASSQDVLAGYYEQYF
TGTGCCAGCAGCCAAGATGTCCTAGCGGGGTACTACGAGCAGTACTTC
>TRBJ1-5|-|-|TRBV11-2
CASSFGQNQPQHF
TGTGCCAGCAGCTTCGGACAGAATCAGCCCCAGCATTTT
>TRBJ2-1|TRBD2|-|TRBV19
CASTSPGTSSNNEQFF
TGTGCCAGTACCTCCCCTGGGACTAGTTCCAACAATGAGCAGTTCTTC
>TRBJ2-1|TRBD2|-|TRBV3-1/TRBV3-2
CASSPFTWTSGSLYEQFF
TGTGCCAGCAGCCCATTCACTTGGACTAGCGGGAGTTTGTATGAGCAGTTCTTC
>TRBJ2-2|TRBD2|once|TRBV11-2
CASSPVAGGPETGELFF
TGTGCCAGCAGCCCCGTAGCGGGAGGGCCAGAAACCGGGGAGCTGTTTTTT
>TRBJ2-1|-|-|TRBV6-2/TRBV6-3
CASSPPTADNEQFF
TGTGCCAGCAGCCCACCGACAGCTGACAATGAGCAGTTCTTC
>TRBJ2-7|TRBD2|-|TRBV27
CASSLPHQVRGRINEQYF
TGTGCCAGCAGTTTACCCCATCAGGTACGCGGGAGGATCAACGAGCAGTACTTC
>TRBJ2-3|-|once|TRBV5-4
CASSPRTMFNGDTQYF
TGTGCCAGCAGCCCGAGGACTATGTTCAATGGGGATACGCAGTATTTT
>TRBJ2-7|-|few|TRBV7-8
CASSLGRVYEQYF
TGTGCCAGCAGCTTAGGAAGAGTCTACGAGCAGTACTTC
>TRBJ2-1|TRBD2|-|TRBV7-3
CASSPELALSSYNEQFF
TGTGCCAGCAGCCCAGAACTAGCGCTGAGCTCCTACAATGAGCAGTTCTTC
>TRBJ2-3|TRBD1|-|TRBV28
CASSSTGLGTDTQYF
TGTGCCAGCAGTTCGACAGGGTTGGGGACAGATACGCAGTATTTT
>TRBJ1-4|-|-|TRBV4-1
CASSQDSVGGTNEKLFF
TGCGCCAGCAGCCAAGATTCGGTAGGGGGAACTAATGAAAAACTGTTTTTT
>TRBJ2-5|-|-|TRBV3-1/TRBV3-2
CASSQEIRSRGETQYF
TGTGCCAGCAGCCAAGAAATCAGGTCCCGGGGGGAGACCCAGTACTTC
>TRBJ2-2|TRBD2|-|TRBV5-1
CASSFAKGTRSIGELFF
TGCGCCAGCAGCTTCGCGAAGGGGACTAGAAGTATCGGGGAGCTGTTTTTT
>TRBJ1-1|TRBD1|once|TRBV3-1/TRBV3-2
CASGQGGGTEAFF
TGTGCCAGTGGACAGGGTGGTGGAACTGAAGCTTTCTTT
>TRBJ2-2|-|-|TRBV5-4
CASSPRSFTGELFF
TGTGCCAGCAGCCCGCGTTCCTTCACCGGGGAGCTGTTTTTT
>TRBJ2-3|-|-|TRBV2
CATARGGDTQYF
TGTGCCACCGCGCGGGGTGGCGATACGCAGTATTTT
>TRBJ2-7|TRBD1|-|TRBV7-2
CASRSGTVMGEQYF
TGTGCCAGCAGATCCGGGACAGTGATGGGGGAGCAGTACTTC
>TRBJ2-1|TRBD2|-|TRBV19
CASNGDSGRGEQFF
TGTGCCAGTAATGGAGATAGCGGGAGAGGTGAGCAGTTCTTC
>TRBJ2-3|-|-|TRBV12-3/TRBV12-4
CASSPGFGDTQYF
TGTGCCAGCAGCCCGGGATTCGGAGATACGCAGTATTTT
>TRBJ1-5|TRBD1|-|TRBV6-2/TRBV6-3
CASSPQGNQPQHF
TGTGCCAGCAGTCCACAGGGGAATCAGCCCCAGCATTTT
>TRBJ1-5|-|-|TRBV5-1
CASSPGQGGYQPQHF
TGCGCCAGCAGCCCCGGCCAGGGAGGGTATCAGCCCCAGCATTTT
>TRBJ1-2|TRBD1|once|TRBV5-6
CASSRTGNHYGYTF
TGTGCCAGCAGCCGGACAGGGAACCACTATGGCTACACCTTC
>TRBJ2-1|TRBD1|-|TRBV18
CASSPDRGLYNEQFF
TGTGCCAGCTCACCCGACAGGGGACTTTACAATGAGCAGTTCTTC
>TRBJ2-4|-|-|TRBV5-1
CASSLGGGILAKNIQYF
TGCGCCAGCAGCCTCGGCGGCGGGATCCTAGCCAAAAACATTCAGTACTTC
>TRBJ2-7|TRBD1|-|TRBV24-1
CATSDIGTGIHEQYF
TGTGCCACCAGTGATATCGGGACAGGAATCCACGAGCAGTACTTC
>TRBJ2-7|TRBD1|-|TRBV6-5
CARISGQGFSEQYF
TGTGCCAGAATCTCGGGACAGGGGTTTAGCGAGCAGTACTTC
>TRBJ1-3|-|-|TRBV2
CASSEAGGVVPGNTIYF
TGTGCCAGCAGTGAAGCGGGAGGGGTCGTGCCTGGAAACACCATATATTTT
>TRBJ2-5|TRBD2|once|TRBV4-2
CASSQGTSGRGQETQYF
TGTGCCAGCAGCCAAGGGACTAGCGGGAGGGGCCAAGAGACCCAGTACTTC
>TRBJ1-2|-|-|TRBV6-2/TRBV6-3
CASSSYSYGYTF
TGTGCCAGCAGTTCCTACAGCTATGGCTACACCTTC
>TRBJ2-1|-|-|TRBV18
CASSPLSAVYNEQFF
TGTGCCAGCTCACCACTTTCAGCGGTCTACAATGAGCAGTTCTTC
>TRBJ2-7|TRBD1|-|TRBV6-1
CASSELTGVPYEQYF
TGTGCCAGCAGTGAATTGACAGGGGTGCCCTACGAGCAGTACTTC
>TRBJ1-2|TRBD1|-|TRBV10-3
CAISGGHGYTF
TGTGCCATCTCAGGGGGCCATGGCTACACCTTC
>TRBJ1-4|TRBD1|-|TRBV4-1
CASSHRDRVGPEKLFF
TGCGCCAGCAGCCACCGCGACAGGGTAGGCCCTGAAAAACTGTTTTTT
>TRBJ2-1|TRBD2|-|TRBV2
CASSGQGGPIYNEQFF
TGTGCCAGCAGTGGGCAGGGAGGGCCTATATACAATGAGCAGTTCTTC
>TRBJ1-5|TRBD1|-|TRBV6-2/TRBV6-3
CASSGQGVVGQPQHF
TGTGCCAGCAGCGGACAGGGGGTAGTGGGTCAGCCCCAGCATTTT
>TRBJ2-7|TRBD2|-|TRBV11-3
CASSLRTSGSYEQYF
TGTGCCAGCAGCCTCAGGACTAGCGGGAGCTACGAGCAGTACTTC
>TRBJ2-1|TRBD2|-|TRBV3-1/TRBV3-2
CASSQDRLAGIPNEQFF
TGTGCCAGCAGCCAAGATCGGCTAGCGGGAATCCCCAATGAGCAGTTCTTC
>TRBJ1-6|-|-|TRBV21-1
CASSRRVGLYNSPLHF
TGTGCCAGCAGCAGGAGGGTTGGGCTGTATAATTCACCCCTCCACTTT
>TRBJ1-3|-|-|TRBV5-1
CASSLSGTTGNTIYF
TGCGCCAGCAGCTTGTCGGGGACAACTGGAAACACCATATATTTT
>TRBJ2-7|-|-|TRBV10-3
CAIGEISGSYEQYF
TGTGCCATCGGGGAAATTAGCGGCTCCTACGAGCAGTACTTC
>TRBJ1-4|-|few|TRBV10-3
CAISAGSATNEKLFF
TGTGCCATCAGCGCAGGGTCTGCGACTAATGAAAAACTGTTTTTT
>TRBJ1-2|-|-|TRBV28
CASSSAGEGYYGYTF
TGTGCCAGCAGTTCCGCCGGGGAGGGATACTATGGCTACACCTTC
>TRBJ2-3|TRBD1|-|TRBV5-1
CASSPTGATDTQYF
TGCGCCAGCAGCCCAACAGGGGCCACAGATACGCAGTATTTT